The clone carrying this T cell receptor (beta chain) was seen a single time. The data stem from a study of graft-versus-host responses after intestinal transplantation. Overall study context: After anti-thymocyte globulin induction, recipients took tacrolimus and steroids for 3 to 4 years.

Repertoires were generated with immunoSEQ multiplex PCR, while TCRdb's copy carries only in-frame clones and drops some. The repertoire holds approximately 60,000 clones, with around 90% as singletons. This CDR3 is 17 amino acids long. Germline values: CDR1 LGHNA, CDR2 YNFKEQ. The V and J ends lost 1 base and 2 bases, in that order; junction bases with no gene match: 8. The specimen was PBMCs, collected 26 days after transplant. V usage is TRBV4-2 and J usage is TRBJ2-5, with 9 bases fitting TRBD2. This receptor was identified in a human patient who received an intestinal transplant, so some T cells may come from the graft donor. The CDR3 sequence is CASSQVLSGSGQETQYF. The CDR3 region has the DNA TGTGCCAGCAGCCAAGTCCTTAGCGGGAGTGGGCAAGAGACCCAGTACTTC.